This T cell receptor beta chain was captured in a study of cytomegalovirus exposure and HLA in healthy donors. Researchers ran the PCR with 60 Vbeta and 13 Jbeta primers. The method was immunoSEQ multiplex PCR; TCRdb's version includes in-frame clones alone and lacks a portion of them. Its table records some 130,000 clones. Trimming removed 8 bases from V and 1 base from J, with 5 bases in between. Germline CDR1 reads SNHLY; CDR2 reads FYNNEI. CDR3 length: 11 amino acids. The chain has TRBV2 and TRBJ1-1; no clear D. Input material: PBMCs. This sequence was found in a woman aged 55-69 years in good health and CMV-seronegative. CDR3 DNA sequence: TGTGCCAGCGCCGGGAACACTGAAGCTTTCTTT. This encodes CASAGNTEAFF.